This paragraph covers one TCR beta chain sequence. Antigen specificity is unknown. The sample belongs to a study of T cells in localized non-small cell lung cancer. Study outcomes and limitations: A single tumor region was sequenced, leaving heterogeneity possible. T cell clonality was highest in uninvolved adjacent lung, above tumor. For the top 100 tumor clones, a median approximately 59 also appeared in adjacent lung.

Sequencing used immunoSEQ multiplex PCR; TCRdb keeps in-frame clones, though not all of them. The profile shows tens of thousands of clones, approximately 80% of them singletons. The sample consisted of peripheral blood, taken before any cancer treatment. The TCR was taken from a female donor of 60 years or more with stage I lung adenocarcinoma.

CDR3 in amino acids: CASSGLGVGNNEQFF. The CDR3 nucleotides read TGTGCCAGCAGCGGACTGGGGGTCGGAAACAATGAGCAGTTCTTC. The genes are TRBV5-6 and TRBJ2-1; D possibly uses TRBD1 or TRBD2 (5 bases each). Germline values: CDR1 SGHDT, CDR2 YYEEEE. This CDR3 is 15 amino acids long. Trimming took 4 bases from V and 5 from J, leaving 16 bases between them.